This entry features one T cell receptor beta chain sequence. Assay: immunoSEQ multiplex PCR; the TCRdb copy retains only in-frame clones and omits some. The profile covers approximately 2.5 million clones, with approximately 93% appearing a single time and around 0.4% taken by the ten largest. The sample originates from a study of shared clonotypes between healthy human individuals. CDR3 length equals 17 residues. V shed 1 base and J shed 0 bases, with 13 bases lying between them. Per germline, CDR1 SEHNR and CDR2 FQNEAQ (reference sequence). The sample taken for sequencing was naive CD4+ T cells from PBMCs. Subset noted: CD45RA+ positively selected. The clonotype originates from a man aged 18 to 30 in good health. Some clones in this sample may be carry-over from other donors' samples. This chain uses TRBV7-9 with TRBJ1-5; D is unclear. In nucleotides, the CDR3 is TGTGCCAGCAGCTTAGTTGGGCAGCTATATAGCAATCAGCCCCAGCATTTT. This sequence encodes CASSLVGQLYSNQPQHF.